This T cell receptor (beta chain) is from a study of cytomegalovirus exposure and HLA in healthy donors. Whole-study results and caveats: TCR beta chains numbering more than 150 were designated cytomegalovirus-associated. Diagnosis of cytomegalovirus status made by the classifier reportedly showed high specificity and sensitivity.

This table comes from immunoSEQ multiplex PCR, and its TCRdb copy is limited to in-frame clones, with some not included. The sample holds 150,000 to 200,000 clones, around 86% seen once. The CDR3 is 17 amino acids. Germline CDR1 LGHNT, CDR2 FRNRAP. The ends lost 3 bases at V and 2 bases at J; junction bases unmatched: 9. On this clone: Its target is not known.

Sequencing was performed on PBMCs. The TCR originated in a woman between 18 and 30 years old in good health and CMV-seronegative. The chain couples TRBV12-5 to TRBJ1-5, with 8 positions matching TRBD1. The CDR3 sequence is CASGFSPDREGNQPQHF. In DNA, the CDR3 is TGTGCTAGTGGTTTCTCTCCGGACAGGGAGGGCAATCAGCCCCAGCATTTT.